Listed here is a single TCR beta chain. This sample is drawn from a study of blood T cell repertoires in COVID-19. Study details: T cells, B-cell-depleted T cells, or PBMCs supplied cDNA or gDNA.

Generated by immunoSEQ multiplex PCR, the TCRdb table keeps only in-frame clones and is missing some. The data hold about 300,000 clones, with 85% to 90% observed a single time. This clonotype was obtained from a woman between 45 and 65 years old with COVID-19, enrolled during active disease. Sequencing used peripheral blood.

CDR3: CASSLSGTGGYGYTF. CDR3 nucleotides: TGTGCCAGCAGTTTATCGGGGACAGGGGGGTATGGCTACACCTTC. The chain joins TRBV27 to TRBJ1-2; 11 bases align to TRBD1. The CDR3 runs 15 residues. CDR1 is MNHEY, CDR2 SMNVEV, per germline (reference sequence). Germline trimming cut 0 bases from V and 5 bases from J; bases unmatched to any gene: 2.